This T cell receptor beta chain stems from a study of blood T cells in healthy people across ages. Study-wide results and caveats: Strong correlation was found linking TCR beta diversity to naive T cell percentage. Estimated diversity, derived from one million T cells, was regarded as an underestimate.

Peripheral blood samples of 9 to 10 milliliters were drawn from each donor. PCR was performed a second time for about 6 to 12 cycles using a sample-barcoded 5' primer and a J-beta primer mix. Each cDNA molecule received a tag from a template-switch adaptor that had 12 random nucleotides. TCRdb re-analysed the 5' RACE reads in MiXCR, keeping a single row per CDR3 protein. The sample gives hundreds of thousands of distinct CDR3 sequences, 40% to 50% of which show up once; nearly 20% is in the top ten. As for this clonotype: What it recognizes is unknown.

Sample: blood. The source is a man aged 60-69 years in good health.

In nucleotides, the CDR3 is TGTGCCAGCAGTTGTAGAGGGGCCGGAGATACGCAGTATTTT. Amino acid sequence: CASSCRGAGDTQYF. This chain joins TRBV12-3 or TRBV12-4 and TRBJ2-3; the D call may be TRBD1 or TRBD2 (5 bases each). The CDR3 is 14 amino acids. V dropped 4 bases and J dropped 5 bases, with 13 bases sitting between them.